The 32 T cell receptor beta chains listed next were all sequenced from one sample in a study of vaccination effects on CD4 cells after COVID-19. Profiled with immunoSEQ multiplex PCR; TCRdb holds only in-frame clones, not every one. The data contain some 49,000 clones, roughly four fifths of them singletons. These TCRs' antigens remain unknown. Culture lasted 10 days before CD4+ T cell isolation. The material was CD4+ T cells from PBMCs cultured without peptide, obtained before COVID-19 vaccination. These receptors were taken from a human donor who had a prior SARS-CoV-2 infection.

The rearrangement uses TRBV9 and TRBJ2-5, with 10 bases matching TRBD1. This CDR3 region has 16 residues. V lost 3 bases and J lost 2; bases outside the gene matches: 7. Germline-derived CDR1 and CDR2 are SGDLS and YYNGEE. The DNA for the CDR3 is TGTGCCAGCAGCGAGAGGGGGGACAGGGGTCAAGAGACCCAGTACTTC. Protein product: CASSERGDRGQETQYF.

This clone appeared a few times. In nucleotides, the CDR3 is TGTGCCAGCAGCCCGGGGGTGGGACAGGCGGGTGGCTACACCTTC. Encoded protein: CASSPGVGQAGGYTF. V and J are TRBV9 and TRBJ1-2, with TRBD1 identical over 8 bases. Germline V gene lookup returns CDR1 SGDLS and CDR2 YYNGEE. The V segment lost 4 bases and the J segment 7 bases; nucleotides outside the gene matches: 12. The CDR3 extends over 15 amino acids. Variable domain in full (rest from reference TRBV9 and TRBJ1-2): DSGVTQTPKHLITATGQRVTLRCSPRSGDLSVYWYQQSLDQGLQFLIQYYNGEERAKGNILERFSAQQFPDLHSELNLSSLELGDSALYFCASSPGVGQAGGYTFGSGTRLTVV.

This chain joins TRBV6-5 and TRBJ1-3; D is unclear. This CDR3 contains 15 residues. Germline V gives CDR1 MNHEY, CDR2 SVGAGI. V lost 5 bases to trimming and J lost 0 bases, with 11 bases between them. The CDR3 sequence: CASSRAGLSGNTIYF. As DNA, the CDR3 is TGTGCCAGCAGTCGTGCAGGCCTCTCTGGAAACACCATATATTTT.

The CDR3 sequence: CASSFLAEETQYF. The CDR3 DNA is TGTGCCAGCAGTTTCCTAGCGGAAGAGACCCAGTACTTC. V is TRBV12-3 or TRBV12-4 and J is TRBJ2-5, with TRBD2 matching over 7 bases. The CDR3 sequence is 13 residues long. Losses at the gene ends were 3 bases for V and 3 bases for J; bases not matched to a gene: 1.

This clone is a singleton in its sample. The rearrangement uses TRBV6-2 or TRBV6-3 and TRBJ2-1; D gene ambiguous. Germline CDR1 reads MNHEY; CDR2 reads SVGEGT. The CDR3 is 13 amino acids. The germline V and J ends were trimmed by 2 bases and 7 bases, with 9 bases remaining between them. CDR3 residues: CASSYERPNEQFF. The DNA for the CDR3 is TGTGCCAGCAGTTACGAGCGACCGAATGAGCAGTTCTTC.

The CDR3 spells CASSAIGGYSNQPQHF. CDR3 nucleotide sequence: TGTGCCAGCAGCGCGATTGGGGGTTATAGCAATCAGCCCCAGCATTTT. The chain joins TRBV6-2 or TRBV6-3 to TRBJ1-5; D is perhaps TRBD1 (5 bases). Germline CDR1 and CDR2: MNHEY and SVGEGT. The CDR3 length is 16 residues. The V end was cut by 6 bases, the J end by 0 bases, with 15 bases between.

This clone appeared a few times. J is TRBJ1-1 and V is TRBV6-1; D possibly corresponds to TRBD1 (6 bases). The length of the CDR3 is 14 residues. Germline values: CDR1 MNHNS, CDR2 SASEGT. Deletions cut 2 bases from V and 5 bases from J, with 12 bases between. The CDR3 bases are TGTGCCAGCAGTGAATCGGGGGGCTGGACTGAAGCTTTCTTT. This codes for CASSESGGWTEAFF.

The gene calls are TRBV2 and TRBJ1-2; a weak D match, TRBD1 (5 bases). CDR3 length equals 13 residues. The V gene lost 6 bases and the J gene lost 6 bases, with 14 bases spanning the gap. Germline V gene sequence: CDR1 SNHLY, CDR2 FYNNEI. CDR3 in DNA: TGTGCCAGCAGATTATCAGGGTGGGATGGCTACACCTTC. Encoded protein: CASRLSGWDGYTF.

The chain uses TRBV27 and TRBJ1-4; possible D gene TRBD1, 5 bases. CDR1 and CDR2 (germline): MNHEY, SMNVEV (reference sequence). V lost 6 bases, J lost 7 bases, and 15 bases lay in between. CDR3 length equals 14 residues. This CDR3 reads CASRTRGEGEKLFF. CDR3 coding DNA: TGTGCCAGCAGGACGAGGGGTGAGGGTGAAAAACTGTTTTTT.

V usage is TRBV5-1 and J usage is TRBJ2-5; D is ambiguous. Trimming cost V 0 bases and J 2 bases, with 11 bases left between them. The CDR3 is 15 amino acids. Germline V lookup: CDR1 SGHRS, CDR2 YFSETQ. CDR3 sequence reads: CASSLGSADQETQYF. As DNA, the CDR3 is TGCGCCAGCAGCTTGGGTTCGGCAGATCAAGAGACCCAGTACTTC. The entire variable domain, with the rest obtained from reference TRBV5-1 and TRBJ2-5, is as follows: KAGVTQTPRYLIKTRGQQVTLSCSPISGHRSVSWYQQTPGQGLQFLFEYFSETQRNKGNFPGRFSGRQFSNSRSEMNVSTLELGDSALYLCASSLGSADQETQYFGPGTRLLVL.

This clone has only a few counts. The chain recombines TRBV28 with TRBJ1-5, with D uncertain. CDR3 length equals 15 residues. The germline V and J ends were trimmed by 5 bases and 5 bases, with 16 bases remaining between them. CDR1 and CDR2 from the germline V gene are MDHEN and SYDVKM. DNA of the CDR3: TGTGCCAGCAGTCTGAATGGGTGGTGGGATCAGCCCCAGCATTTT. Translation: CASSLNGWWDQPQHF.

This clone has just one count. The rearrangement joins TRBV2 to TRBJ1-6; D ambiguous. The CDR3 consists of 13 residues. Germline-derived CDR1 and CDR2 are SNHLY and FYNNEI. Trimming took 3 bases from V and 11 from J, leaving 11 bases between them. The CDR3 here is CASSEETGTPLHF. The CDR3 region has the DNA TGTGCCAGCAGTGAGGAGACGGGAACACCCCTCCACTTT.

The chain joins TRBV10-3 to TRBJ2-1; 7 bases fit TRBD2. The CDR3 loop spans 14 amino acids. J gave up 3 bases and V 4 bases, and 3 bases lay outside the gene matches. Germline lookup yields CDR1 ENHRY and CDR2 SYGVKD. The CDR3 reads CAISAAGDYNEQFF. The CDR3 DNA reads as TGTGCCATCAGTGCCGCGGGAGACTACAATGAGCAGTTCTTC.

This sequence joins TRBV6-6 and TRBJ1-5; TRBD1 matches 7 bases. The CDR3 runs 16 residues. J gave up 0 bases and V 5 bases, and 7 bases lay outside the gene matches. CDR1 MNHNY and CDR2 SVGAGI come from the germline V gene (reference sequence). This CDR3 is CASSNRQGYSNQPQHF. The CDR3 nucleotides read TGTGCCAGCAGTAACCGACAGGGTTATAGCAATCAGCCCCAGCATTTT.

The V call is TRBV3-1 (or the pseudogene TRBV3-2), the J call TRBJ2-7, with TRBD2 matching 7 bases. The CDR3 length is 15 residues. Trimming removed 4 bases from V and 6 bases from J; junction bases left unmatched: 12. Looked up from germline, CDR1 is LGHDT and CDR2 is YNNKEL (reference sequence). Here the CDR3 reads CASSLPRAGAFEQYF. CDR3 nucleotide sequence: TGTGCCAGCAGCCTCCCCCGGGCGGGAGCTTTCGAGCAGTACTTC.

This rearrangement joins TRBV5-1 to TRBJ2-3; the match to TRBD2 covers 7 bases. The CDR3 consists of 17 residues. V was pared by 0 bases and J by 2 bases, with 9 bases of the junction left unmatched. The V gene's germline CDR1 is SGHRS and CDR2 YFSETQ. CDR3 nucleotides: TGCGCCAGCAGCTTGGCCGGGGCGAGCGGGGTCACAGATACGCAGTATTTT. Translated: CASSLAGASGVTDTQYF. The full variable domain, rest sourced from reference TRBV5-1 and TRBJ2-3, is KAGVTQTPRYLIKTRGQQVTLSCSPISGHRSVSWYQQTPGQGLQFLFEYFSETQRNKGNFPGRFSGRQFSNSRSEMNVSTLELGDSALYLCASSLAGASGVTDTQYFGPGTRLTVL.

The chain links TRBV19 to TRBJ1-1; D ambiguous. Germline CDR1 LNHDA, CDR2 SQIVND (reference sequence). There are 14 residues in the CDR3. V gave up 2 bases and J gave up 6 bases, with 13 bases separating them. CDR3 loop: CASSILGPSAEAFF. The CDR3 coding sequence is TGTGCCAGTAGTATACTCGGCCCTTCGGCTGAAGCTTTCTTT.

This clone was counted a single time. The chain uses TRBV5-5 and TRBJ2-7; TRBD1 aligns across 7 bases. The CDR3 is 13 residues long. Germline V CDR1 and CDR2: SGHKS, YYEKEE (reference sequence). The trim removed 0 bases at V and 6 bases at J, leaving 3 bases unmatched. CDR3 coding DNA: TGTGCCAGCAGCTTGGACAGGGGCCGCGAGCAGTACTTC. It translates to CASSLDRGREQYF.

This clone showed up just a few times. This chain joins TRBV11-2 and TRBJ1-4; D unclear. This CDR3 is built from 13 residues. The germline V and J ends were trimmed by 0 bases and 12 bases, with 11 bases remaining between them. The V gene's germline CDR1 is SGHAT and CDR2 FQNNGV. CDR3 nucleotides: TGTGCCAGCAGCTTAGATAGGGCTGGGGAACTGTTTTTT. Translating gives CASSLDRAGELFF. The full variable domain, with the rest looked up from reference TRBV11-2 and TRBJ1-4, is EAGVAQSPRYKIIEKRQSVAFWCNPISGHATLYWYQQILGQGPKLLIQFQNNGVVDDSQLPKDRFSAERLKGVDSTLKIQPAKLEDSAVYLCASSLDRAGELFFGSGTQLSVL.

This CDR3 reads CASSLGTVNTGELFF. The CDR3, as DNA: TGTGCCAGCAGCTTAGGGACAGTGAACACCGGGGAGCTGTTTTTT. The chain is built from TRBV11-2 and TRBJ2-2, with a tentative D call TRBD1 (6 bases). This CDR3 is 15 amino acids long. Germline V gene sequence: CDR1 SGHAT, CDR2 FQNNGV. Trimming took off 1 base at V and 1 base at J, with 7 bases between the two ends.

The chain uses TRBV2 and TRBJ1-6; D is uncertain. Germline loops: CDR1 SNHLY, CDR2 FYNNEI. V lost 6 bases and J 0 bases, leaving 6 bases between the germline ends. This CDR3 is 14 amino acids long. The CDR3, as DNA: TGTGCCAGCAGACTTAGCTCCTATAATTCACCCCTCCACTTT. Protein sequence: CASRLSSYNSPLHF.

The V gene is TRBV5-1, the J gene TRBJ2-4, with a weak D call TRBD1 (5 bases). Germline loops: CDR1 SGHRS, CDR2 YFSETQ. Trimming left V 0 bases short and J 9 bases short, with 13 bases between. The CDR3 is 14 amino acids. CDR3 nucleotides: TGCGCCAGCAGCTTGGAGCGTGGGGCGACCATTCAGTACTTC. It translates to CASSLERGATIQYF.

The chain employs TRBV7-2 and TRBJ2-3; D gene unclear. CDR3 size: 15 residues. CDR1 is SGHTA, CDR2 FQGNSA, per germline. Trimming left V 2 bases short and J 4 bases short, with 13 bases between. DNA for the CDR3: TGTGCCAGCAGCTTATTGCAGGCCGCCCCAGATACGCAGTATTTT. It encodes CASSLLQAAPDTQYF. Together with reference TRBV7-2 and TRBJ2-3, the CDR3 gives the full variable domain: GAGVSQSPSNKVTEKGKDVELRCDPISGHTALYWYRQSLGQGLEFLIYFQGNSAPDKSGLPSDRFSAERTGGSVSTLTIQRTQQEDSAVYLCASSLLQAAPDTQYFGPGTRLTVL.

This clone was counted only a few times. The chain joins TRBV13 to TRBJ1-1; D ambiguous. The V and J ends lost 3 bases and 1 base respectively, with 3 bases between them. The CDR3 extends over 12 amino acids. Germline V gives CDR1 PRHDT, CDR2 FYEKMQ (reference sequence). The CDR3 DNA is TGTGCCAGCAGCTTCACGAACACTGAAGCTTTCTTT. It is translated as CASSFTNTEAFF.

The J gene is TRBJ1-6, the V gene TRBV6-5; 7 bases map to TRBD1. Germline assignment: CDR1 MNHEY and CDR2 SVGAGI. This CDR3 has 14 amino acids. J was trimmed by 4 bases and V by 6 bases; bases with no gene match: 3. CDR3 sequence: CASSWDSYNSPLHF. DNA of the CDR3: TGTGCCAGCAGCTGGGACAGTTATAATTCACCCCTCCACTTT.

The gene calls are TRBV5-8 and TRBJ1-6, with TRBD1 as a possible D gene (5 bases). The CDR3 is 16 residues long. The V gene lost 0 bases and the J gene lost 7 bases, with 14 bases spanning the gap. Germline CDR1 reads SGHTS; CDR2 reads YDEGEE. The CDR3 DNA sequence: TGTGCCAGCAGCTTGGGGGACCCCATGGAGAATTCACCCCTCCACTTT. Translated: CASSLGDPMENSPLHF.

The CDR3 is CASSLPVPDTQYF. DNA of the CDR3: TGTGCCAGCAGCTTGCCGGTCCCGGATACGCAGTATTTT. J is TRBJ2-3 and V is TRBV5-6; no reliable D call. The CDR3 is made up of 13 amino acids. V dropped 1 base and J dropped 6 bases, with 9 bases sitting between them. CDR1 and CDR2 (germline): SGHDT, YYEEEE. The complete variable domain, with remaining parts taken from reference TRBV5-6 and TRBJ2-3, reads DAGVTQSPTHLIKTRGQQVTLRCSPKSGHDTVSWYQQALGQGPQFIFQYYEEEERQRGNFPDRFSGHQFPNYSSELNVNALLLGDSALYLCASSLPVPDTQYFGPGTRLTVL.

The rearrangement uses TRBV3-1 (or the pseudogene TRBV3-2) and TRBJ2-3, with TRBD2 as a possible D gene (6 bases). Trimming removed 1 base at V and 1 base at J, with 6 bases between. CDR1 and CDR2 from the germline V gene are LGHDT and YNNKEL (reference sequence). The CDR3 totals 14 residues. CDR3 DNA: TGTGCCAGCAGCCAAGGGGGGGGCACAGATACGCAGTATTTT. Translating gives CASSQGGGTDTQYF.

This chain uses TRBV5-1 with TRBJ2-4, with D perhaps TRBD2 (6 bases). Germline-derived CDR1 and CDR2 are SGHRS and YFSETQ. CDR3 size: 14 residues. Trimming cost V 0 bases and J 8 bases, with 12 bases left between them. The CDR3 nucleotides read TGCGCCAGCAGCTTGGAAACTAGCTGGCACATTCAGTACTTC. Amino acids: CASSLETSWHIQYF. Filled out from reference TRBV5-1 and TRBJ2-4, the complete variable domain reads KAGVTQTPRYLIKTRGQQVTLSCSPISGHRSVSWYQQTPGQGLQFLFEYFSETQRNKGNFPGRFSGRQFSNSRSEMNVSTLELGDSALYLCASSLETSWHIQYFGAGTRLSVL.

The chain uses TRBV18 and TRBJ1-6; D gene unclear. Germline CDR1 reads KGHSH; CDR2 reads LQKENI. The CDR3 length is 14 residues. V was shortened by 2 bases and J by 8 bases, with 10 bases between the two germline ends. The CDR3, as DNA: TGTGCCAGCTCACCAGGGGTAGCAGATTCACCCCTCCACTTT. Its protein is CASSPGVADSPLHF.

This chain uses TRBV30 with TRBJ1-4; TRBD1 aligns across 9 bases. Germline CDR1 is GTSNPN and CDR2 is SVGIG (reference sequence). The CDR3 length is 16 residues. V lost 4 bases and J lost 5; bases outside the gene matches: 11. CDR3 in DNA: TGTGCCTGGACTAAGCTGCGGACAGGGGTGAATGAAAAACTGTTTTTT. Its translation: CAWTKLRTGVNEKLFF.

The rearrangement uses TRBV30 and TRBJ2-3, with 8 bases aligning to TRBD1. The CDR3 extends over 13 amino acids. V was clipped by 4 bases and J by 3 bases; unmatched bases: 3. Germline assignment: CDR1 GTSNPN and CDR2 SVGIG (reference sequence). The CDR3 loop reads CAWIHRGTDTQYF. As DNA, the CDR3 is TGTGCCTGGATCCACAGGGGGACAGATACGCAGTATTTT.